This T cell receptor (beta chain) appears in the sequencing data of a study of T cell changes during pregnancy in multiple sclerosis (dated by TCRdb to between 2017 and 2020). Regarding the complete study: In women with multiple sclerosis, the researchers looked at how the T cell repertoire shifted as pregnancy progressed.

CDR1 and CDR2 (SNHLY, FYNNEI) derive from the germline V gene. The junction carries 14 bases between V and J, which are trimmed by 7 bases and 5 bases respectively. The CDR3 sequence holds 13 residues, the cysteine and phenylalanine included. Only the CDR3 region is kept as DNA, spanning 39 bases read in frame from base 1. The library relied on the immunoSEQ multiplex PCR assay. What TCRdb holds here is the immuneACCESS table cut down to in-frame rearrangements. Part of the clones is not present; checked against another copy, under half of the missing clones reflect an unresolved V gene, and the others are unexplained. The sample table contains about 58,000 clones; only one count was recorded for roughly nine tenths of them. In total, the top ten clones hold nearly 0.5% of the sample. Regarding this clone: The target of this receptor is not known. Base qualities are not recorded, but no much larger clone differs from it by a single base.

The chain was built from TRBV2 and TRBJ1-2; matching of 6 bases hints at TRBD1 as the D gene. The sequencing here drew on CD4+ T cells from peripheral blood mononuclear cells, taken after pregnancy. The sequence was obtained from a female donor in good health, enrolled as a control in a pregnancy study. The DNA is TGTGCCAGCAAGATGACAGGTTCATATGGCTACACCTTC. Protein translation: CASKMTGSYGYTF.